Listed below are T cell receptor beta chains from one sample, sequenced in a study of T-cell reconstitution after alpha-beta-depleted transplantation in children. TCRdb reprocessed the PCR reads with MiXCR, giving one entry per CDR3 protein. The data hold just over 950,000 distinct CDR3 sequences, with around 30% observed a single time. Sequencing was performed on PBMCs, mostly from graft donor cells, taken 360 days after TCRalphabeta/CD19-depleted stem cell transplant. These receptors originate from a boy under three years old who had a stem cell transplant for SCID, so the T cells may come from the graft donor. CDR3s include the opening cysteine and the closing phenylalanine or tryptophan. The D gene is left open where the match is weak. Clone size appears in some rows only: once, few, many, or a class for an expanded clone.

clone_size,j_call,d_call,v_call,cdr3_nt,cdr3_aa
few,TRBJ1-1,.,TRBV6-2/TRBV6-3,TGTGCCAGCCTCCGGGGGCTCAACACTGAAGCTTTCTTT,CASLRGLNTEAFF
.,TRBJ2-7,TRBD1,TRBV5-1,TGCGCCAGCAGCCCGGGACAGTCGGCCCTCTACGAGCAGTACTTC,CASSPGQSALYEQYF
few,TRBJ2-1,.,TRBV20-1,TGCAGTGCCCCGAGGGGGCGGGGGCGATTTTACAATGAGCAGTTCTTC,CSAPRGRGRFYNEQFF
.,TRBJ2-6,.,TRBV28,TGTGCCAGCACCGAACCCCCGGGTCCCTCAGACCTTAACCATGGGGCCAACGTCCTGACTTTC,CASTEPPGPSDLNHGANVLTF
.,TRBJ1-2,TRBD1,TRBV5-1,TGCGCCAGCAGCGGCCGGACAGGGGAGTATGGCTACACCTTC,CASSGRTGEYGYTF
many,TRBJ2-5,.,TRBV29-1,TGCAGCGTTGAATGGGGAGAGACCCAGTACTTC,CSVEWGETQYF
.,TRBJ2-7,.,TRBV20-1,TGCAGTGCTAGAGGGGTGTCGCACGAGCAGTACTTC,CSARGVSHEQYF
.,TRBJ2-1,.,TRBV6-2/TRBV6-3,TGTGCCAGCAGTCCACAAACTCGAACGGGCTCCTACAATGAGCAGTTCTTC,CASSPQTRTGSYNEQFF
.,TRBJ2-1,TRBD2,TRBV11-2,TGTGCCAGCAGCCCCCCACGATTGGGGGGGACCGATGAGCAGTTCTTC,CASSPPRLGGTDEQFF
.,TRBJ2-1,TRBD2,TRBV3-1,TGTGCCAGCAGCCGACGTCCTTGGGGGGGAGTCTCCTACAATGAGCAGTTCTTC,CASSRRPWGGVSYNEQFF
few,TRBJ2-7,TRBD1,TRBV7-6,TGTGCCAGCAGCGATGGACAGGGAAGCTCCTACGAGCAGTACTTC,CASSDGQGSSYEQYF
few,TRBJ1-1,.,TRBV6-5,TGTGCCAGCAGTTACCTTATAATAGGCCCGAGGACTGAAGCTTTCTTT,CASSYLIIGPRTEAFF
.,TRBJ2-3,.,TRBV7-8,TGTGCCAGCAGCTTAGAGCCCCCTTCCACGACAGATACGCAGTATTTT,CASSLEPPSTTDTQYF
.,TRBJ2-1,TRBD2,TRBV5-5,TGTGCCACCAACGGCGGGGGGAGCTCCTACAATGAGCAGTTCTTC,CATNGGGSSYNEQFF
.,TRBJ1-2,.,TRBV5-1,TGCGCCAGCAGCTTGGCAGGGGAAACTGGCTACACCTTC,CASSLAGETGYTF
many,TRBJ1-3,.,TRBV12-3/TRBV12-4,TGTGCCAGCAGTTTAAGTGCCGGGACAGGAAACACCATATATTTT,CASSLSAGTGNTIYF
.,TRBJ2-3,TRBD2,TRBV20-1,TGCAGTGCTAGCCCCGGGATAATAGCGGGGATCGGGGATACGCAGTATTTT,CSASPGIIAGIGDTQYF
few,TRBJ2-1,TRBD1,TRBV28,TGTGCCAGCAGTCCAGGGGGCATGTCCTACAATGAGCAGTTCTTC,CASSPGGMSYNEQFF
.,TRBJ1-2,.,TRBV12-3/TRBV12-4,TGTGCCAGCAGTCCCGAACAAGTCGGTCGCCCCAGGGGCTACACCTTC,CASSPEQVGRPRGYTF
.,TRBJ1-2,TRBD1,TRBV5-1,TGCGCCAGCAGCTCGCAACAGGGGTTTGGCTACACCTTC,CASSSQQGFGYTF
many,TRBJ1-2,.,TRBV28,TGTGCCAGCATGGAAGGGTTTGGTGGCTACACCTTC,CASMEGFGGYTF
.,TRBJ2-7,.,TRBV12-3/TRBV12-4,TGTGCCAGCAGCGGGACATTCTCCTACGAGCAGTACTTC,CASSGTFSYEQYF